Below, one T cell receptor (beta chain) is given with its context. The antigen remains unidentified. With each sample, at least 5 micrograms of total RNA were extracted. A second PCR, run for roughly 7 to 12 cycles, used a sample-barcoded 5' primer plus a J-beta primer mix. A single record per CDR3 protein comes from TCRdb applying MiXCR to the 5' RACE reads. In the table there are about 570,000 distinct CDR3 sequences, roughly a quarter of which are singletons. The CDR3 runs to 16 residues. Germline V gives CDR1 SGHRS, CDR2 YFSETQ. The junction had 5 bases not matched to a gene; V was cut back by 0 bases and J by 1 base. This specimen belongs to a study of blood T cells in healthy people across ages. Whole-study results and caveats: Age brought a roughly linear fall in TCR beta diversity measured per million T cells. Any conclusive comparison of naive versus antigen-experienced cells was prevented by using unsorted PBMCs.

In addition, the sample was reused for a study of T cells of mothers and their children. This second study says: Study donors consisted of three healthy Caucasian mothers and their six children.

The TCR sequence derives from a boy between 2 and 10 years old in good health. Sequencing input: blood. The gene calls are TRBV5-1 and TRBJ1-1; 8 positions agree with TRBD1. The CDR3 here is CASSLGQGRRNTEAFF. DNA for the CDR3: TGCGCCAGCAGCTTGGGACAGGGGAGAAGGAACACTGAAGCTTTCTTT. Using reference TRBV5-1 and TRBJ1-1 for the parts outside the CDR3, the full variable domain is KAGVTQTPRYLIKTRGQQVTLSCSPISGHRSVSWYQQTPGQGLQFLFEYFSETQRNKGNFPGRFSGRQFSNSRSEMNVSTLELGDSALYLCASSLGQGRRNTEAFFGQGTRLTVV.